The sequence of this TCR beta chain was determined in a study of blood T cell repertoires in COVID-19 (dated by TCRdb to 2018 to 2020). With respect to the entire study: Collaborator samples came from the United States, Italy and Spain and covered acute and convalescent phases of COVID-19. Nearly every sample came with metadata listing a de-identified subject ID, COVID-19 status, age in years and sex. Samples were obtained from the ongoing ImmuneRACE study (first 160 participants) and from about 1,300 subjects provided by 6 global collaborators. The prospective study material was composed of cDNA or gDNA derived from T cells, B-cell-depleted T cells, or PBMCs. Where available, HLA class I and class II types were obtained from metadata supplied by the sample provider rather than from assay-based typing. A freely available public database, intended as a resource for researchers studying the immune response to SARS-CoV-2, is where the repertoires were released. Deeply sampled blood TCRbeta repertoires from subjects exposed to, actively infected with, or recovered from COVID-19 were included in the dataset. Results the study describes overall, beyond this receptor: The quantity of clinical and demographic metadata differed by source and by participant and was supplied without curation.

About this clone itself: This receptor's antigen is unknown. Qualities for individual bases were not recorded, and no much larger clone is one base off.

Its CDR3 holds 14 amino acids, cysteine through phenylalanine. The DNA shown is the 42-base CDR3, in frame from base 1. According to the germline V gene, CDR1 reads KGHDR and CDR2 reads SFDVKD. V has 3 bases trimmed and J has 5 bases trimmed; junction bases matching no gene number 4. The immunoSEQ Assay, a bias-controlled multiplex PCR, was used to amplify TCRbeta CDR3 regions from genomic DNA. In the source study's methods: Within the assay, amplification of reference gene primers was used to estimate how many nucleated cells each sample contained. Sequence reads were collapsed and filtered to measure the absolute abundance of every unique TCRbeta CDR3 rearrangement. For each sample, productive Simpson clonality was calculated by taking the square root of Simpson's diversity index across productive rearrangements. TCRdb provides this immuneACCESS table in a form limited to in-frame rearrangements. Some clones are lacking; in checked studies, under half of them reflect an unresolved V gene, and why the rest are absent is not known. V, J and clone size are those of that table, while D and trimming were read from the DNA. In this sample the table shows 150,000 or so clones, about 80% of which occur a single time. More than 7.5% of the sample belongs to the ten largest clones.

Each collaborating institution followed its own protocols to collect whole blood in K2EDTA tubes. For TCRbeta analysis, collaborators shipped samples as frozen whole blood, isolated PBMCs, or DNA extracted from either of those sample types. The rearranged segments are TRBV24-1 and TRBJ2-5; 8 bases in the junction line up with TRBD1. Input material: peripheral blood. The receptor was derived from a woman in her 70s with acute or convalescent COVID-19. The DNA reads TGTGCCACCAGTGATCGGACAGGGCTGGAGACCCAGTACTTC. Its protein reads: CATSDRTGLETQYF.